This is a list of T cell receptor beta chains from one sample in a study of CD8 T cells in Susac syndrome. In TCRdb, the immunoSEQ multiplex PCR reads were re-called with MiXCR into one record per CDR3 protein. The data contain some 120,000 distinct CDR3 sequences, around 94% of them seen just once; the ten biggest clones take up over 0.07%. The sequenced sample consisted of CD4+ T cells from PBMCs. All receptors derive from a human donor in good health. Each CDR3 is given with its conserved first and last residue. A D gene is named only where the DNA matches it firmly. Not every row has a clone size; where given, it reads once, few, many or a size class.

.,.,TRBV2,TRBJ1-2,TGTGCCAGCCTGGCGGGGCCCGGCTACACCTTC,CASLAGPGYTF
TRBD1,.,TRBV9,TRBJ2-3,TGTGCCAGCAGCGTTTTAGGACAGGGAGTTGATACGCAGTATTTT,CASSVLGQGVDTQYF
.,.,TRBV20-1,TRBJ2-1,TGCAGCCCCGGGGGGCAGTCCTACAATGAGCAGTTCTTC,CSPGGQSYNEQFF
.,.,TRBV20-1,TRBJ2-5,TGCAGTGCTAGAGACCGGGCCTTCCAAGAGACCCAGTACTTC,CSARDRAFQETQYF
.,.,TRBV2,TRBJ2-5,TGTGCCAGCAGTGCCGGACACCAGGCTCAAGAGACCCAGTACTTC,CASSAGHQAQETQYF
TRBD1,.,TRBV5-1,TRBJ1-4,TGCGCCAGCAGCCAGCAGGGGGCAGAGGAGGAAAAACTGTTTTTT,CASSQQGAEEEKLFF
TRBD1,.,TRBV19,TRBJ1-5,TGTGCCAGTAGTACCGGGGACAGGGGAATGAGGGAGCCCCAGCATTTT,CASSTGDRGMREPQHF
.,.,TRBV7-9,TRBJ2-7,TGTGCCAGCAGCCGGGACGCCCGCGAGCAGTACTTC,CASSRDAREQYF
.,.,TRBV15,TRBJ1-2,TGTGCCACCAGCCCCTCGGGAAGGGGATGGTACACCTTC,CATSPSGRGWYTF
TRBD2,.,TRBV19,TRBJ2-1,TGTGCCAGTAGTGCTCGGACTAGCTGGGAGCAGTTCTTC,CASSARTSWEQFF
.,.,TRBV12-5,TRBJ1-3,TGTGCTAGTGGGATGACGAACACCATATATTTT,CASGMTNTIYF
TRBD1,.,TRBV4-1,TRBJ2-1,TGCGCCAGCAGCCAAGAACAGGGGGTGTCCTACAATGAGCAGTTCTTC,CASSQEQGVSYNEQFF
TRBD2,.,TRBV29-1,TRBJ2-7,TGCAGCGTGGGGCGGGGGTACGAGCAGTACTTC,CSVGRGYEQYF
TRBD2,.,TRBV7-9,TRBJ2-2,TGTGCCAGCAGCTTAGCCCTGGCTAGCGGGAGACCCGGGGAGCTGTTTTTT,CASSLALASGRPGELFF
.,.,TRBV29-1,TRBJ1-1,TGCAGCGTGCAAAAGGATACCATGAACACTGAAGCTTTCTTT,CSVQKDTMNTEAFF
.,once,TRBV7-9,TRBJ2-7,TGTGCCAGCAGCCTCCGAAGGTTCGGCTACGAGCAGTACTTC,CASSLRRFGYEQYF
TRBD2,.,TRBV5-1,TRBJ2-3,TGCGCCAGCAGCGGAGGACTAGACACAGATACGCAGTATTTT,CASSGGLDTDTQYF
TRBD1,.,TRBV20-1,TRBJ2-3,TGCAGTGCTAGCAGGGGGATAGATACGCAGTATTTT,CSASRGIDTQYF
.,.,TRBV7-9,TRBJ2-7,TGTGCCAGCAGAAAGGATTTTGGTGCCTACGAGCAGTACTTC,CASRKDFGAYEQYF
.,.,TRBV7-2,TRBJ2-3,TGTGCCAGCAGCCCACAGGGCACAGATACGCAGTATTTT,CASSPQGTDTQYF
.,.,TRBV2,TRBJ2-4,TGTGCCAGCAGTCTCGGACGTTTAGCCAAAAACATTCAGTACTTC,CASSLGRLAKNIQYF
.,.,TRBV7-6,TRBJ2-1,TGTGCCAGCAGCTTAGGGGTTTATCGGGAGCAGTCGAATGAGCAGTTCTTC,CASSLGVYREQSNEQFF
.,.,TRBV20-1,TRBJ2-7,TGCAGTGCTAGAAGGGGCCCTGCCTCCTACGAGCAGTACTTC,CSARRGPASYEQYF